This TCR beta chain appears in the sequencing data of a study of blood T cell repertoires in COVID-19. Across the study: PBMCs, B-cell-depleted T cells, or T cells were the source of the cDNA or gDNA that made up the material.

The V gene lost 4 bases and the J gene lost 1 base, with 16 bases spanning the gap. The CDR3 consists of 15 residues. The germline CDR1 and CDR2 sequences are SQVTM and ANQGSEA. This clone was seen more than once but under ten times. Measured with immunoSEQ multiplex PCR; TCRdb has only the in-frame clones, and not every one. The sample shows approximately 200,000 clones, roughly nine tenths of them seen only once. Sequencing used peripheral blood. The clonotype comes from a woman aged 30 to 39 with active or convalescent COVID-19. V gene TRBV29-1 combines with J gene TRBJ1-1; D perhaps matches TRBD1 (5 bases). CDR3 bases: TGCAGCGTTGGTTCTGGGGCGCGGTGGAACACTGAAGCTTTCTTT. Translation gives CSVGSGARWNTEAFF.